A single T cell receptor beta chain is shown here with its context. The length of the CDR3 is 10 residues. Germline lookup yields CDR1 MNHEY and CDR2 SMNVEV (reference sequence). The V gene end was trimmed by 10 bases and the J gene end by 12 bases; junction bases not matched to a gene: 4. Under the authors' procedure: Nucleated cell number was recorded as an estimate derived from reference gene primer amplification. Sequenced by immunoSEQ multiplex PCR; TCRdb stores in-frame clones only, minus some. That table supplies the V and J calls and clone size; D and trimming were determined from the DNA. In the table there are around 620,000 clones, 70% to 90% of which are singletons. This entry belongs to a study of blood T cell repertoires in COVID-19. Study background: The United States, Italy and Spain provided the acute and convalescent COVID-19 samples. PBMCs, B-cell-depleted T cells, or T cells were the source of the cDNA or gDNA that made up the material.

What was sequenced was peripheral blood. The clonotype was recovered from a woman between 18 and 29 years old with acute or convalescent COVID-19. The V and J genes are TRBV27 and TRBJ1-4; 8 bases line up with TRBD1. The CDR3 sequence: CATPQGELFF. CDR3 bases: TGTGCCACCCCACAGGGGGAACTGTTTTTT.